This T cell receptor (beta chain) was recovered during a study of shared clonotypes between healthy human individuals. Points from the study as a whole: Sequencing of the sorted subsets was shown by rarefaction to be incomplete despite large depth.

Libraries were prepared by immunoSEQ multiplex PCR; TCRdb keeps only in-frame clonotypes and omits some of them. The data hold roughly 2,000,000 clones, with about 94% observed a single time. Of note for this clone: Its antigen is unidentified.

Germline CDR1 reads SEHNR; CDR2 reads FQNEAQ (reference sequence). Unmatched junction bases numbered 7, after V lost 4 bases and J lost 2 bases. The CDR3 runs to 16 residues. CD45RO-negative, CCR7-selected cells formed the naive CD8 fraction, which excluded terminally differentiated effector memory CD45RA+ cells. Sequencing was performed on naive CD8+ T cells sorted from blood. This receptor was taken from a man younger than 30 in good health. The V gene is TRBV7-9, the J gene TRBJ2-3; 9 nucleotides match TRBD1. CDR3 sequence reads: CASSSRTGASTDTQYF. CDR3 nucleotide sequence: TGTGCCAGCAGCTCCCGGACAGGGGCCTCCACAGATACGCAGTATTTT.